The 28 T cell receptor beta chains below come from one sample, sequenced in a study of Graves' ophthalmopathy and Graves' hyperthyroidism. RNA transcripts provided the template for amplifying TCR beta CDR3 regions. An opening RT-PCR round employed HTBI primers and preceded a second-round multiplex PCR. MiXCR was run by TCRdb on the multiplex PCR reads, yielding one entry per CDR3 protein. In the table there are about 210,000 distinct CDR3 sequences, 25% to 35% of which are singletons. The material sequenced was peripheral blood. The origin of the receptors is a man aged 45-60 years with Graves' ophthalmopathy.

The sample holds many counts of this clonotype. The chain links TRBV3-1 to TRBJ2-7, with 10 bases fitting TRBD1. V shed 10 bases and J 5 bases; nucleotides not matched to a gene: 8. The CDR3 sequence is 13 residues long. The germline gives CDR1 LGHDT, CDR2 YNNKEL (reference sequence). The CDR3, as DNA: TGTGCCACCGGGAGGACAGGGGGGAACGAGCAGTACTTC. Translating gives CATGRTGGNEQYF.

The sample holds many counts of this clonotype. V gene TRBV28 combines with J gene TRBJ2-7; 7 bases line up with TRBD1. Trimming cost V 7 bases and J 2 bases; bases outside gene matches: 8. This CDR3 contains 14 residues. The germline V gene encodes CDR1 MDHEN and CDR2 SYDVKM. The CDR3 coding sequence is TGTGCCAGCACCTCGGGACAGAGAACCTACGAGCAGTACTTC. It is translated as CASTSGQRTYEQYF.

This clonotype was seen repeatedly, ten times or more. The V gene is TRBV28, the J gene TRBJ2-7; 10 nucleotides agree with TRBD2. The CDR3 sequence is 15 residues long. CDR1 is MDHEN and CDR2 is SYDVKM in the germline V gene. J was trimmed by 4 bases and V by 4 bases; bases with no gene match: 7. CDR3 sequence (DNA): TGTGCCAGCAGTTCCCTGATAGCGGGAGGTTACGAGCAGTACTTC. Translating gives CASSSLIAGGYEQYF.

This clonotype was counted at least ten times. The chain uses TRBV27 and TRBJ2-4; D might be TRBD2 (6 bases). CDR1 is MNHEY, CDR2 SMNVEV, per germline (reference sequence). This CDR3 region has 15 residues. The V end lost 6 bases, the J end lost 1 base, and 13 bases lay between the germline ends. The CDR3 DNA reads TGTGCCAGCAGCACCGGGACTGTGGCCAAAAACATTCAGTACTTC. Encoded protein: CASSTGTVAKNIQYF.

This clonotype was observed at least ten times. CDR3 amino acids: CASALRAGENEQYF. DNA for the CDR3: TGTGCCAGTGCCCTTAGAGCGGGAGAAAACGAGCAGTACTTC. The genes are TRBV19 and TRBJ2-7; the match to TRBD2 covers 8 bases. This CDR3 has 14 residues. Germline V lookup: CDR1 LNHDA, CDR2 SQIVND (reference sequence). After removal of 8 bases from V and 5 bases from J, the junction contained 11 bases not matched to a gene.

This clonotype was picked up many times. This chain uses TRBV12-3 or TRBV12-4 with TRBJ2-7; 10 bases map to TRBD2. J was trimmed by 6 bases and V by 5 bases; bases with no gene match: 7. The CDR3 has 14 amino acids. The CDR3 loop is CASSRQAGGREQYF. CDR3 nucleotide sequence: TGTGCCAGCAGTCGCCAAGCGGGAGGGCGCGAGCAGTACTTC.

This clonotype was detected many times. The chain combines TRBV11-2 with TRBJ2-2; TRBD2 might be the D (5 bases). Trimming took 5 bases from V and 8 from J, leaving 12 bases between them. The germline gives CDR1 SGHAT, CDR2 FQNNGV. CDR3 size: 13 residues. The CDR3 DNA reads TGTGCCAGCAGCCCTGATCGGGGAGGGGAGCTGTTTTTT. Protein product: CASSPDRGGELFF.

At least ten counts were recorded for this clonotype. The chain links TRBV9 to TRBJ2-2, with 10 positions matching TRBD2. This CDR3 contains 15 residues. CDR1 and CDR2 (germline): SGDLS, YYNGEE. The junction had 3 bases not matched to a gene; V was cut back by 3 bases and J by 4 bases. DNA for the CDR3: TGTGCCAGCAGCGCTAGCGGGAGTGTCACCGGGGAGCTGTTTTTT. It codes for CASSASGSVTGELFF.

This clonotype has ten or more counts. The J gene is TRBJ2-5, the V gene TRBV4-2, with D tentatively TRBD1 (5 bases). Deletions cut 5 bases from V and 2 bases from J, with 24 bases between. This CDR3 contains 18 residues. From germline, CDR1 is LGHNA and CDR2 YNFKEQ. The CDR3 DNA follows: TGTGCCAGCAGCGTCGGTTTTAGCTTGTGGACACCTCAAGAGACCCAGTACTTC. As protein: CASSVGFSLWTPQETQYF.

This clonotype was recorded many times. The chain uses TRBV27 and TRBJ2-5; a possible D gene is TRBD1 (6 bases). CDR3 length: 15 amino acids. Germline CDR1 and CDR2: MNHEY and SMNVEV (reference sequence). V lost 0 bases and J 6 bases, leaving 14 bases between the germline ends. The chain's CDR3 is CASSLSGQGRKTQYF. As DNA, the CDR3 is TGTGCCAGCAGTTTATCTGGGCAGGGGAGAAAGACCCAGTACTTC.

V gene TRBV6-1 combines with J gene TRBJ2-7; D is possibly TRBD1 (6 bases). V shed 8 bases and J shed 3 bases, with 11 bases lying between them. Germline V gene sequence: CDR1 MNHNS, CDR2 SASEGT. The CDR3 loop spans 12 amino acids. The CDR3 reads CASLDSYYEQYF. The CDR3 bases are TGTGCCAGCTTGGACAGTTACTACGAGCAGTACTTC.

The sample holds a few counts of this clonotype. This chain uses TRBV19 with TRBJ1-1, with D hard to call. Germline-derived CDR1 and CDR2 are LNHDA and SQIVND (reference sequence). This CDR3 is built from 12 residues. The V end lost 10 bases, the J end lost 3 bases, and 12 bases lay between the germline ends. This chain's CDR3 is CATKTLYTEAFF. As DNA, the CDR3 is TGTGCCACCAAAACCTTGTACACTGAAGCTTTCTTT.

This clonotype was counted between two and nine times. The chain links TRBV6-5 to TRBJ2-7; 12 bases are shared with TRBD2. This CDR3 region has 16 residues. The germline CDR1 and CDR2 sequences are MNHEY and SVGAGI. V dropped 2 bases and J dropped 3; count of bases not matched to a gene: 5. CDR3 sequence (DNA): TGTGCCAGCAGTTACCCTCTAGCGGGAGGGGGCTACGAGCAGTACTTC. Amino acid sequence: CASSYPLAGGGYEQYF.

This chain connects TRBV7-3 to TRBJ1-1; D gene unclear. Germline V gene lookup returns CDR1 SGHTA and CDR2 FQGTGA. The CDR3 has 13 residues. The ends were cut back, 5 bases at V and 2 bases at J, with 9 bases in the middle. CDR3 loop: CASSSSVNTEAFF. The CDR3 nucleotides read TGTGCCAGCAGCAGTTCCGTTAACACTGAAGCTTTCTTT.

The sample holds many counts of this clonotype. The chain employs TRBV12-3 or TRBV12-4 and TRBJ1-4; the match to TRBD1 covers 8 bases. Losses at the gene ends were 7 bases for V and 8 bases for J; bases not matched to a gene: 12. The CDR3 extends over 15 amino acids. CDR3 sequence: CASTSGGQGGEKLFF. The CDR3 nucleotides are TGTGCCAGCACCTCCGGAGGACAGGGAGGAGAAAAACTGTTTTTT.

This sequence joins TRBV11-2 and TRBJ1-5; maybe TRBD1 (5 bases). Trimming took 5 bases from V and 7 from J, leaving 18 bases between them. Per germline, CDR1 SGHAT and CDR2 FQNNGV. The CDR3 length is 15 residues. The CDR3 sequence: CASSRDRGAQQPQHF. The CDR3 region has the DNA TGTGCCAGCAGCCGAGACCGCGGGGCCCAACAGCCCCAGCATTTT.

This rearrangement joins TRBV7-9 to TRBJ2-5; D remains unclear. The CDR3 is 13 residues long. V was cut by 3 bases and J by 6 bases, with 11 bases left in between. Looked up from germline, CDR1 is SEHNR and CDR2 is FQNEAQ (reference sequence). The CDR3 loop reads CASSFALTQTQYF. In nucleotides, the CDR3 is TGTGCCAGCAGCTTTGCCCTAACCCAGACCCAGTACTTC.

The chain has TRBV6-5 and TRBJ2-7, with D perhaps TRBD2 (6 bases). In germline, CDR1 is MNHEY, CDR2 SVGAGI. This CDR3 is built from 13 residues. Trimming left V 0 bases short and J 5 bases short, with 8 bases between. CDR3 sequence (DNA): TGTGCCAGCAGTTACTCGGGACTCAACGAGCAGTACTTC. Protein product: CASSYSGLNEQYF.

This clonotype was detected many times. This chain connects TRBV28 to TRBJ2-5; 9 bases line up with TRBD2. Per germline, CDR1 MDHEN and CDR2 SYDVKM. J gave up 6 bases and V 3 bases, and 5 bases lay outside the gene matches. The CDR3 runs 14 residues. The CDR3 loop is CASSFPGLAKTQYF. The DNA for the CDR3 is TGTGCCAGCAGTTTCCCGGGACTAGCTAAGACCCAGTACTTC. The full variable domain, with the rest looked up from reference TRBV28 and TRBJ2-5, is DVKVTQSSRYLVKRTGEKVFLECVQDMDHENMFWYRQDPGLGLRLIYFSYDVKMKEKGDIPEGYSVSREKKERFSLILESASTNQTSMYLCASSFPGLAKTQYFGPGTRLLVL.

The chain employs TRBV30 and TRBJ1-2; no definite D call. The germline CDR1 and CDR2 sequences are GTSNPN and SVGIG (reference sequence). There are 12 residues in the CDR3. With 3 bases removed from V and 7 bases from J, the gap between germline ends came to 12 bases. The CDR3 reads CAWSPRTSGYTF. CDR3 bases: TGTGCCTGGAGCCCGCGGACCTCTGGCTACACCTTC.

Ten or more counts support this clonotype. V usage is TRBV11-2 and J usage is TRBJ2-5; D might be TRBD2 (6 bases). V was clipped by 5 bases and J by 1 base, with 8 bases between them. The CDR3 length is 13 residues. Germline CDR1 and CDR2: SGHAT and FQNNGV. CDR3 coding DNA: TGTGCCAGCAGCCCGGGGGTCCAAGAGACCCAGTACTTC. Encoded protein: CASSPGVQETQYF.

The chain recombines TRBV28 with TRBJ2-5; D assignment may be TRBD1 or TRBD2 (5 bases each). This CDR3 spans 13 amino acids. The V end was cut by 8 bases, the J end by 9 bases, with 19 bases between. Germline assignment: CDR1 MDHEN and CDR2 SYDVKM. DNA of the CDR3: TGTGCCAGCTATAAAGAGGGGCCCACAGCCCAGTACTTC. Protein: CASYKEGPTAQYF.

This chain connects TRBV29-1 to TRBJ2-5, with D possibly being TRBD2 (5 bases). Per the germline V gene, CDR1 is SQVTM and CDR2 is ANQGSEA. Trimming stripped 1 base from V and 3 bases from J, with 9 bases between. The length of the CDR3 is 13 residues. CDR3 residues: CSVEAPAEETQYF. The CDR3 DNA sequence: TGCAGCGTTGAAGCCCCAGCGGAAGAGACCCAGTACTTC.

The rearrangement uses TRBV12-3 or TRBV12-4 and TRBJ1-1, with D maybe TRBD1 (5 bases). Trimming cost V 6 bases and J 1 base, with 15 bases left between them. CDR3 length: 15 amino acids. The CDR3: CASRSWGGENTEAFF. DNA of the CDR3: TGTGCCAGCAGGTCATGGGGCGGGGAGAACACTGAAGCTTTCTTT.

This clonotype was seen at least ten times. The gene calls are TRBV9 and TRBJ2-7; D unresolved. The CDR3 sequence is 14 residues long. The V and J ends lost 6 bases and 4 bases respectively, with 17 bases between them. Per germline, CDR1 SGDLS and CDR2 YYNGEE. The CDR3: CASTREALGYEQYF. The CDR3 nucleotides are TGTGCCAGCACCCGTGAGGCCCTAGGGTACGAGCAGTACTTC.

This clonotype occurred many times. The chain couples TRBV12-3 or TRBV12-4 to TRBJ2-2; a weak D match, TRBD1 (7 bases). The V end lost 7 bases, the J end lost 6 bases, and 15 bases lay between the germline ends. This CDR3 spans 14 amino acids. The CDR3 DNA is TGTGCCAGCACCCGACAGGGCGGGGCCGGGGAGCTGTTTTTT. Translating gives CASTRQGGAGELFF.

This clonotype was seen a handful of times. The junction shows a germline mismatch at one end, possibly a read error. The V and J genes are TRBV7-9 and TRBJ2-7; D ambiguous. Per germline, CDR1 SEHNR and CDR2 FQNEAQ (reference sequence). This CDR3 is built from 13 residues. The CDR3 DNA sequence: TGTGCCAACAGCCCCGGGCAGGCAACCGAGCAGTACTTC. Amino acid sequence: CANSPGQATEQYF. Looking up the rest from reference TRBV7-9 and TRBJ2-7 gives the full variable domain: DTGVSQNPRHKITKRGQNVTFRCDPISEHNRLYWYRQTLGQGPEFLTYFQNEAQLEKSRLLSDRFSAERPKGSFSTLEIQRTEQGDSAMYLCANSPGQATEQYFGPGTRLTVT.

The chain carries TRBV28 and TRBJ2-6, with D possibly matching TRBD2 (5 bases). The CDR3 is made up of 16 amino acids. Germline V gene data show CDR1 as MDHEN and CDR2 as SYDVKM. V gave up 5 bases and J gave up 0 bases, with 11 bases separating them. The CDR3 region has the DNA TGTGCCAGCAGTAGATACGGGAACTCTGGGGCCAACGTCCTGACTTTC. Translating it yields CASSRYGNSGANVLTF.